This TCR beta chain was observed in a study of blood T cells in healthy people across ages. Background on the study: Per every two T cells, about one barcoded beta molecule was captured by template switching.

Comments on this clonotype: Its antigen is not known.

Sample-barcoded 5' priming and a J-beta primer mix drove a second PCR of about 6 to 11 cycles. TCRdb used MiXCR to reprocess the 5' RACE reads, holding one entry per CDR3 protein. The data show about 800,000 distinct CDR3 sequences, roughly 64% seen once. General study findings and limits: Naive T cell percentage and TCR beta diversity correlated strongly.

Material: blood. The sequence was obtained from a man aged 25 to 45 in good health.

CDR3: CASSQVGDSDGYTF. The CDR3 DNA follows: TGCGCCAGCAGCCAAGTCGGGGACAGTGACGGCTACACCTTC. The gene calls are TRBV4-3 and TRBJ1-2; 7 bases are shared with TRBD1. Germline lookup yields CDR1 LGHNA and CDR2 YSLEER. The V gene end was trimmed by 1 base and the J gene end by 8 bases; junction bases not matched to a gene: 7. There are 14 residues in the CDR3.